A selection of T cell receptor beta chains follows, all from one sample in a study of regulatory T cells in long-lasting Graves disease. TCRdb re-called the multiplex PCR reads with MiXCR, one entry per CDR3 protein. This table holds hundreds of thousands of distinct CDR3 sequences, 15% to 20% found once. The same sample was also used in a study of T cells in Graves' hyperthyroidism and ophthalmopathy.

The sample was peripheral blood mononuclear cells (PBMCs), taken at new diagnosis, from a patient treated with antithyroid drugs. Receptors originate from a woman aged 25 to 45 with Graves disease. Each CDR3 is given with its conserved first and last residue. The order of the fields is J gene, D gene, clone size, V gene, CDR3 protein, CDR3 DNA. The D gene is left open where the match is weak. A clone size is listed for some rows: how often the clone was seen (once, few, many), or a class if it is expanded.

J: TRBJ2-2
D: -
size: -
V: TRBV9
CDR3: CASSPQLVDTGELFF
DNA: TGTGCCAGCAGCCCCCAGTTAGTCGACACCGGGGAGCTGTTTTTT

J: TRBJ1-2
D: TRBD1
size: -
V: TRBV2
CDR3: CASSWDRVDGYTF
DNA: TGTGCCAGCAGTTGGGACAGGGTAGATGGCTACACCTTC

J: TRBJ1-1
D: -
size: many
V: TRBV7-9
CDR3: CASSLGDMNTEAFF
DNA: TGCGCCAGCAGCCTGGGGGACATGAACACTGAAGCTTTCTTT

J: TRBJ1-5
D: -
size: many
V: TRBV28
CDR3: CASSFWGGNQPQHF
DNA: TGTGCCAGCAGTTTTTGGGGGGGCAATCAGCCCCAGCATTTT

J: TRBJ2-7
D: TRBD2
size: few
V: TRBV28
CDR3: CASRPGGITYGEQYF
DNA: TGTGCCAGCAGGCCGGGAGGGATTACCTACGGGGAGCAGTACTTC

J: TRBJ2-7
D: -
size: many
V: TRBV11-2
CDR3: CASSLGPGYEQYF
DNA: TGTGCCAGCAGCTTAGGGCCCGGCTACGAGCAGTACTTC

J: TRBJ1-1
D: -
size: -
V: TRBV7-9
CDR3: CASSLRFGTEAFF
DNA: TGTGCCAGCAGCTTACGATTTGGTACTGAAGCTTTCTTT

J: TRBJ2-5
D: TRBD1
size: -
V: TRBV5-1
CDR3: CASRPQGSQETQYF
DNA: TGCGCCAGCAGACCACAGGGGAGTCAAGAGACCCAGTACTTC

J: TRBJ2-7
D: -
size: many
V: TRBV2
CDR3: CASSEAGGTYEQYF
DNA: TGTGCCAGCAGTGAAGCGGGCGGAACCTACGAGCAGTACTTC

J: TRBJ2-3
D: -
size: many
V: TRBV20-1
CDR3: CSAISTGARLDTQYF
DNA: TGCAGTGCTATCTCGACAGGAGCCAGGTTGGATACGCAGTATTTT

J: TRBJ2-5
D: -
size: many
V: TRBV5-1
CDR3: CASSLDWAGGFQETQYF
DNA: TGCGCCAGCAGCTTGGACTGGGCTGGGGGTTTCCAAGAGACCCAGTACTTC

J: TRBJ2-7
D: TRBD1
size: -
V: TRBV30
CDR3: CACRPGQGSYEQYF
DNA: TGTGCCTGTCGTCCGGGACAGGGGTCCTACGAGCAGTACTTC

J: TRBJ1-1
D: -
size: few
V: TRBV10-3
CDR3: CAISESGTLNTEAFF
DNA: TGTGCCATCAGTGAGTCGGGGACACTGAACACTGAAGCTTTCTTT

J: TRBJ2-5
D: -
size: -
V: TRBV7-9
CDR3: CASSPDVWAGETQYF
DNA: TGTGCCAGCAGCCCGGATGTGTGGGCGGGCGAGACCCAGTACTTC

J: TRBJ2-7
D: -
size: -
V: TRBV25-1
CDR3: CASSEDAAYEQYF
DNA: TGTGCCAGCAGTGAGGACGCCGCCTACGAGCAGTACTTC

J: TRBJ1-1
D: TRBD1
size: many
V: TRBV10-3
CDR3: CAIRGQGMNTEAFF
DNA: TGTGCCATCAGGGGACAGGGTATGAACACTGAAGCTTTCTTT

J: TRBJ2-1
D: -
size: many
V: TRBV6-2/TRBV6-3
CDR3: CASSSPNEEHEQFF
DNA: TGTGCCAGCAGTTCCCCCAATGAGGAGCATGAGCAGTTCTTC

J: TRBJ1-6
D: -
size: many
V: TRBV12-3/TRBV12-4
CDR3: CASSPQGGTANSPLHF
DNA: TGTGCCAGCAGTCCCCAAGGAGGGACTGCTAATTCACCCCTCCACTTT

J: TRBJ2-1
D: TRBD2
size: -
V: TRBV7-9
CDR3: CASSLARTSGTGGNEQFF
DNA: TGTGCCAGCAGCTTAGCACGGACTAGCGGGACCGGGGGCAATGAGCAGTTCTTC

J: TRBJ2-3
D: TRBD2
size: few
V: TRBV14
CDR3: CASSQQRDWTDTQYF
DNA: TGTGCCAGCAGCCAACAGCGGGACTGGACAGATACGCAGTATTTT

J: TRBJ2-7
D: -
size: many
V: TRBV20-1
CDR3: CSAAPPSTDEQYF
DNA: TGCAGTGCCGCCCCCCCTTCCACCGACGAGCAGTACTTC

J: TRBJ1-3
D: -
size: -
V: TRBV9
CDR3: CASSSSGSSSGNTIYF
DNA: TGTGCCAGCAGCTCCTCGGGATCCAGTTCTGGAAACACCATATATTTT

J: TRBJ1-1
D: TRBD1
size: many
V: TRBV20-1
CDR3: CSARKTLGTGGTEAFF
DNA: TGCAGTGCCCGAAAAACCCTAGGGACAGGGGGCACTGAAGCTTTCTTT

J: TRBJ2-3
D: TRBD2
size: -
V: TRBV7-8
CDR3: CASSPLAGYRTDTQYF
DNA: TGTGCCAGCAGCCCCCTAGCGGGATATAGGACAGATACGCAGTATTTT

J: TRBJ2-1
D: -
size: many
V: TRBV2
CDR3: CASREKKDSRQIF
DNA: TGTGCCAGCAGGGAAAAAAAAGACAGTCGACAGATCTTC

J: TRBJ2-7
D: TRBD2
size: few
V: TRBV20-1
CDR3: CSALRIRVEREGRVAYEQYF
DNA: TGCAGTGCACTTCGAATTCGAGTCGAGCGGGAGGGCCGTGTGGCTTACGAGCAGTACTTC

J: TRBJ1-1
D: -
size: many
V: TRBV5-1
CDR3: CASSLDRGLNTEAFF
DNA: TGCGCCAGCAGCTTGGATAGGGGGTTGAACACTGAAGCTTTCTTT

J: TRBJ1-3
D: -
size: -
V: TRBV20-1
CDR3: CSARGSLGNTIYF
DNA: TGCAGTGCTAGGGGAAGCCTTGGAAACACCATATACTTT

J: TRBJ1-1
D: TRBD1
size: -
V: TRBV18
CDR3: CASSDRGGTFF
DNA: TGTGCCAGCTCAGACAGGGGTGGGACTTTCTTT

J: TRBJ1-2
D: -
size: -
V: TRBV30
CDR3: CAWSIDRGYGYTF
DNA: TGTGCCTGGAGTATCGACAGAGGCTATGGCTACACCTTC

J: TRBJ2-5
D: -
size: few
V: TRBV24-1
CDR3: CATSDSEWGQVGLGAQYF
DNA: TGTGCCACCAGTGATTCCGAGTGGGGGCAGGTGGGCCTCGGGGCCCAGTACTTC

J: TRBJ1-4
D: -
size: -
V: TRBV6-2/TRBV6-3
CDR3: CASSPLNEKLFF
DNA: TGTGCCAGCAGCCCTCTTAATGAAAAACTGTTTTTT

J: TRBJ1-4
D: TRBD1
size: -
V: TRBV13
CDR3: CASSSGTGKKLFF
DNA: TGTGCCAGCAGCTCAGGGACAGGAAAAAAACTGTTTTTT

J: TRBJ2-1
D: TRBD1
size: few
V: TRBV20-1
CDR3: CSAGGTGSYEQFF
DNA: TGCAGTGCGGGTGGGACAGGGTCATATGAGCAGTTCTTC

J: TRBJ1-6
D: -
size: -
V: TRBV27
CDR3: CASSFSQLNSPLHF
DNA: TGTGCCAGCAGTTTTTCGCAGCTTAATTCACCCCTCCACTTT

J: TRBJ2-3
D: -
size: -
V: TRBV20-1
CDR3: CSASKNSAGTDTQYF
DNA: TGCAGTGCTAGCAAGAATTCGGCAGGGACAGATACGCAGTATTTT

J: TRBJ2-3
D: TRBD1
size: many
V: TRBV24-1
CDR3: CATSDRQGVVSDTQYF
DNA: TGTGCCACCAGTGATCGACAGGGGGTCGTTTCAGATACGCAGTATTTT

J: TRBJ2-7
D: -
size: many
V: TRBV20-1
CDR3: CSVRGQSYEQYF
DNA: TGCAGTGTCCGAGGACAGTCCTACGAGCAGTACTTC

J: TRBJ1-2
D: -
size: many
V: TRBV5-1
CDR3: CASSLPGAEGGYTF
DNA: TGCGCCAGCAGCTTGCCGGGGGCAGAGGGTGGCTACACCTTC

J: TRBJ2-7
D: -
size: -
V: TRBV28
CDR3: CASSRLAEQGTYEQYF
DNA: TGTGCCAGCAGTCGACTCGCGGAACAGGGCACTTACGAGCAGTACTTC

J: TRBJ1-1
D: -
size: few
V: TRBV28
CDR3: CASHSGRQITEAFF
DNA: TGTGCCAGCCACTCGGGTCGCCAGATAACCGAAGCTTTCTTT